The 12 T cell receptor beta chains below all came from one sample that was sequenced in a study of T cells in Graves' hyperthyroidism and ophthalmopathy. Amplification yielded TCR beta CDR3 regions, with RNA transcripts as the source. The HTBI primer set served for first-round RT-PCR of the TCR CDR3. TCRdb used MiXCR to reprocess the multiplex PCR reads, holding one entry per CDR3 protein. The top ten hold around 64% of the sample, which has 250,000 to 350,000 distinct CDR3 sequences, approximately 21% seen once. Sequenced: blood. The source is a man aged 25-45 years with Graves' ophthalmopathy.

CDR3 residues: CASRVSGRGPEQFF. Written as DNA, the CDR3 is TGTGCCAGCAGAGTCAGCGGGAGGGGTCCTGAGCAGTTCTTC. V gene TRBV6-2 or TRBV6-3 combines with J gene TRBJ2-1, with TRBD2 matching over 10 bases. From germline, CDR1 is MNHEY and CDR2 SVGEGT. The CDR3 covers 14 residues. J was trimmed by 9 bases and V by 6 bases; bases with no gene match: 8.

This clonotype was recorded many times. The genes are TRBV28 and TRBJ1-2, with D possibly being TRBD1 (5 bases). Germline V CDR1 and CDR2: MDHEN, SYDVKM. V lost 6 bases, J lost 0 bases, and 11 bases lay in between. The length of the CDR3 is 14 residues. CDR3 amino acids: CASSRQRANYGYTF. DNA of the CDR3: TGTGCCAGCAGCCGACAGAGAGCTAACTATGGCTACACCTTC.

This clonotype was recorded a few times. The chain employs TRBV2 and TRBJ1-2; possible D gene TRBD1, 5 bases. The germline V gene has CDR1 SNHLY and CDR2 FYNNEI. Trimming removed 6 bases from V and 7 bases from J, with 18 bases in between. The CDR3 contains 14 residues. CDR3 sequence: CASRGQGSIGGYTF. CDR3 DNA: TGTGCCAGCAGGGGGCAGGGTAGTATTGGTGGCTACACCTTC.

Comment on this clonotype: Germline is not matched at one junction end, which may reflect a read error. V and J are TRBV4-1 and TRBJ2-7; TRBD1 matches 8 bases. Germline V gene lookup returns CDR1 MGHRA and CDR2 YSYEKL. This CDR3 has 15 residues. This CDR3 is CASSEEQGAPPEQYF. The CDR3 nucleotides read TGCGCCAGCAGCGAAGAGCAGGGGGCCCCACCCGAGCAGTACTTC.

The genes are TRBV7-2 and TRBJ2-1; 8 nucleotides align to TRBD2. V shed 5 bases, J shed 3 bases, and the junction held 6 bases outside the gene matches. CDR1 is SGHTA, CDR2 FQGNSA, per germline. This CDR3 is 15 amino acids long. The CDR3 DNA is TGTGCCAGCAGCGAGACTAGCGATCTCTACAATGAGCAGTTCTTC. It codes for CASSETSDLYNEQFF.

A few counts support this clonotype. The chain employs TRBV5-1 and TRBJ2-2; D remains ambiguous. Trimming took off 1 base at V and 1 base at J, with 11 bases between the two ends. The CDR3 extends over 16 amino acids. Germline lookup yields CDR1 SGHRS and CDR2 YFSETQ. The CDR3 DNA follows: TGCGCCAGCAGCTTGAGCAGCTCGTTGAACACCGGGGAGCTGTTTTTT. Encoded protein: CASSLSSSLNTGELFF.

This clonotype came up a few times. This chain joins TRBV30 and TRBJ2-7; 10 nucleotides align to TRBD1. Looked up from germline, CDR1 is GTSNPN and CDR2 is SVGIG (reference sequence). V lost 4 bases to trimming and J lost 3 bases; unmatched junction nucleotides: 6. This CDR3 has 14 residues. CDR3 bases: TGTGCCTGGACCCCCGGGACAGGGGACTACGAGCAGTACTTC. Its protein product is CAWTPGTGDYEQYF.

This clonotype turned up a few times. The V and J genes are TRBV28 and TRBJ1-5; possibly TRBD1 for D (5 bases). Germline-derived CDR1 and CDR2 are MDHEN and SYDVKM. With 6 bases removed from V and 5 bases from J, the gap between germline ends came to 17 bases. The length of the CDR3 is 15 residues. Here the CDR3 reads CASSPSGGTYQPQHF. CDR3 nucleotides: TGTGCCAGCAGCCCCTCGGGGGGAACCTATCAGCCCCAGCATTTT.

The genes are TRBV28 and TRBJ2-5; 7 bases match TRBD2. Trimming cost V 7 bases and J 4 bases; bases outside gene matches: 9. From germline, CDR1 is MDHEN and CDR2 SYDVKM. The CDR3 contains 14 residues. The CDR3 sequence: CASTPASGIETQYF. CDR3 DNA: TGTGCCAGCACACCTGCGAGCGGGATAGAGACCCAGTACTTC.

The J gene is TRBJ2-7, the V gene TRBV7-6; 9 bases match TRBD2. This CDR3 has 16 amino acids. Germline V gives CDR1 SGHVS, CDR2 FNYEAQ. V trimming: 4 bases; J trimming: 2 bases; junction bases outside the gene matches: 9. This CDR3 is CASSSFHSGSPYEQYF. The CDR3 DNA is TGTGCCAGCAGCTCCTTCCATAGCGGGAGCCCCTACGAGCAGTACTTC.

This clonotype was seen ten or more times. This chain links TRBV11-1 with TRBJ2-7, with D perhaps assigned TRBD1 or TRBD2 (6 bases each). Germline assignment: CDR1 SGHAT and CDR2 FQDESV (reference sequence). This CDR3 is built from 13 residues. Trimming left V 5 bases short and J 5 bases short, with 13 bases between. The CDR3 protein is CASSLIGGHEQYF. In DNA, the CDR3 is TGTGCCAGCAGCCTCATCGGGGGCCACGAGCAGTACTTC. Together with reference TRBV11-1 and TRBJ2-7, the CDR3 gives the full variable domain: EAEVAQSPRYKITEKSQAVAFWCDPISGHATLYWYRQILGQGPELLVQFQDESVVDDSQLPKDRFSAERLKGVDSTLKIQPAELGDSAMYLCASSLIGGHEQYFGPGTRLTVT.

This clonotype was found a few times. The rearrangement links TRBV13 to TRBJ2-5, with 8 bases aligning to TRBD1. Germline trimming cut 6 bases from V and 4 bases from J; bases unmatched to any gene: 7. Germline-derived CDR1 and CDR2 are PRHDT and FYEKMQ (reference sequence). There are 14 residues in the CDR3. DNA of the CDR3: TGTGCCAGCAGTCCCTCGACAGGGGTAGAGACCCAGTACTTC. It encodes CASSPSTGVETQYF.